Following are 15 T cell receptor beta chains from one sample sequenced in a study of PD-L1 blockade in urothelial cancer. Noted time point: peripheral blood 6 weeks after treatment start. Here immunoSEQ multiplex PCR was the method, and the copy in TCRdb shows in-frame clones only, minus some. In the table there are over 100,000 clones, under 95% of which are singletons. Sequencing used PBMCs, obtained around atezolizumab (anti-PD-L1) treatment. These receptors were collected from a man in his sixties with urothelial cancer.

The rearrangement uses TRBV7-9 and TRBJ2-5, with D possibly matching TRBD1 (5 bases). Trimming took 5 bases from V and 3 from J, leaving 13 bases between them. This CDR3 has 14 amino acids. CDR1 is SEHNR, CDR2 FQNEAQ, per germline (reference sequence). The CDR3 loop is CASSLVGQEETQYF. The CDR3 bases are TGTGCCAGCAGCCTCGTCGGACAAGAAGAGACCCAGTACTTC.

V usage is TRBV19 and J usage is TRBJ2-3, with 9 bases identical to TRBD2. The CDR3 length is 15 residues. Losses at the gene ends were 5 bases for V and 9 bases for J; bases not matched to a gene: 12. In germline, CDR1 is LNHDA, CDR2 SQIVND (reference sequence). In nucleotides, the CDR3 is TGTGCCAGTAGTCCACAGCGGGGGGTGGGGCGGACGCAGTATTTT. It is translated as CASSPQRGVGRTQYF.

The CDR3 here is CASSYPGQGRTEAFF. CDR3 coding DNA: TGCGCCAGCAGCTACCCCGGACAGGGGAGGACTGAAGCTTTCTTT. The genes are TRBV4-1 and TRBJ1-1; 9 bases agree with TRBD1. V shed 5 bases, J shed 5 bases, and the junction held 9 bases outside the gene matches. The germline gives CDR1 MGHRA, CDR2 YSYEKL. The CDR3 contains 15 residues.

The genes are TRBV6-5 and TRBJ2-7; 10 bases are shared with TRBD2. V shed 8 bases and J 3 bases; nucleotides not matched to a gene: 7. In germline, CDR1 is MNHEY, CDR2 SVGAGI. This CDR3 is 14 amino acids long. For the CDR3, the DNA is TGTGCCAGCCGCGGGACTAGCGTTAACTACGAGCAGTACTTC. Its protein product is CASRGTSVNYEQYF.

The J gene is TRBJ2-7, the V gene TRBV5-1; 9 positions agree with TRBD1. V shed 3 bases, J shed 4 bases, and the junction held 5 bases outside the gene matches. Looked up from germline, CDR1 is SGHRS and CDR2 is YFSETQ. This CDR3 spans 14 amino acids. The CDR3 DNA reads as TGCGCCAGCAGCTCCGGGACAGGGACATACGAGCAGTACTTC. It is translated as CASSSGTGTYEQYF. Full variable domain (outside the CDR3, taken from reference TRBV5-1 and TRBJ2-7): KAGVTQTPRYLIKTRGQQVTLSCSPISGHRSVSWYQQTPGQGLQFLFEYFSETQRNKGNFPGRFSGRQFSNSRSEMNVSTLELGDSALYLCASSSGTGTYEQYFGPGTRLTVT.

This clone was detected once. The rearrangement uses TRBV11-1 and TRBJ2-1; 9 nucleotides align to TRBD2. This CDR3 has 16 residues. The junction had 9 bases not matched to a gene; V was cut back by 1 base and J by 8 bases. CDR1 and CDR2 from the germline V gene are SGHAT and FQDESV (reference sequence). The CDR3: CASSLVSSGVEHEQFF. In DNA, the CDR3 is TGTGCCAGCAGCTTAGTATCTAGCGGGGTGGAGCATGAGCAGTTCTTC. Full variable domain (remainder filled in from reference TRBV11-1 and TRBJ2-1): EAEVAQSPRYKITEKSQAVAFWCDPISGHATLYWYRQILGQGPELLVQFQDESVVDDSQLPKDRFSAERLKGVDSTLKIQPAELGDSAMYLCASSLVSSGVEHEQFFGPGTRLTVL.

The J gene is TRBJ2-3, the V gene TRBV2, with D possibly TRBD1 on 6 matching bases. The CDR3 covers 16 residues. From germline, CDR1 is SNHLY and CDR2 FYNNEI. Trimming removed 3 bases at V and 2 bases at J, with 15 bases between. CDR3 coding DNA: TGTGCCAGCAGTGATGTTGGGACATTAACCACAGATACGCAGTATTTT. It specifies CASSDVGTLTTDTQYF. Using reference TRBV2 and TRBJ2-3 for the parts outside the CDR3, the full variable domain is EPEVTQTPSHQVTQMGQEVILRCVPISNHLYFYWYRQILGQKVEFLVSFYNNEISEKSEIFDDQFSVERPDGSNFTLKIRSTKLEDSAMYFCASSDVGTLTTDTQYFGPGTRLTVL.

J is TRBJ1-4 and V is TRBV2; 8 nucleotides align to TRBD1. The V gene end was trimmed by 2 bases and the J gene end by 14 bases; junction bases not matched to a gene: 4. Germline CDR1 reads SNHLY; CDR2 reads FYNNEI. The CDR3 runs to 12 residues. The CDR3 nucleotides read TGTGCCAGCAGTGAAAGGGACAGGCGGCTGTTTTTT. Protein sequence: CASSERDRRLFF.

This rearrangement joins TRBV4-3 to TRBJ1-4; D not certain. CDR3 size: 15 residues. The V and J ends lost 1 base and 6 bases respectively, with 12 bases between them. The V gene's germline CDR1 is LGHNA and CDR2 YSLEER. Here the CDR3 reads CASSQGANVDEKLFF. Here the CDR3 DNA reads TGCGCCAGCAGCCAAGGCGCGAACGTTGATGAAAAACTGTTTTTT.

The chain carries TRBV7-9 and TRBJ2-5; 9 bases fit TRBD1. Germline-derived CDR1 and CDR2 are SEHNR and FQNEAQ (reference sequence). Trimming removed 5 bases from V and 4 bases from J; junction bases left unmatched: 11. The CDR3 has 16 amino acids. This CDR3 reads CASSPTGGLRGETQYF. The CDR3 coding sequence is TGTGCCAGCAGCCCGACAGGGGGACTACGGGGAGAGACCCAGTACTTC.

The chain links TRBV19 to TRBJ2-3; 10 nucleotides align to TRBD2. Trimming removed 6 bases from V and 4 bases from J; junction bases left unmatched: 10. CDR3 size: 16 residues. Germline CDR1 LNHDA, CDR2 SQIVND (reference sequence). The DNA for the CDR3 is TGTGCCAGTAGGGTTAGCGGGGGGTCTGGGTCAGATACGCAGTATTTT. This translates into CASRVSGGSGSDTQYF.

CDR3 region: CASSPPGDEQYF. The CDR3 DNA is TGCGCCAGCAGCCCTCCGGGGGACGAGCAGTACTTC. This chain links TRBV5-1 with TRBJ2-7; D might be TRBD2 (6 bases). The CDR3 is 12 amino acids. Germline V gives CDR1 SGHRS, CDR2 YFSETQ. V lost 4 bases, J lost 5 bases, and 10 bases lay in between.

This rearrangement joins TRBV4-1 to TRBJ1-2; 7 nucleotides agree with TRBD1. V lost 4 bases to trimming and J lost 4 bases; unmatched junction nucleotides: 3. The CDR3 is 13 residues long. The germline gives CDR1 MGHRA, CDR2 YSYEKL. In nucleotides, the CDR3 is TGCGCCAGCAGCCGAGGGGACAGCTATGGCTACACCTTC. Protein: CASSRGDSYGYTF.

The CDR3, as DNA: TGTGCCAGCAGCTCTTTCACAGATACGCAGTATTTT. Protein product: CASSSFTDTQYF. The gene calls are TRBV5-4 and TRBJ2-3; D remains ambiguous. This CDR3 region has 12 residues. V dropped 3 bases and J dropped 2 bases, with 4 bases sitting between them. Germline-derived CDR1 and CDR2 are SGHNT and YYREEE (reference sequence).

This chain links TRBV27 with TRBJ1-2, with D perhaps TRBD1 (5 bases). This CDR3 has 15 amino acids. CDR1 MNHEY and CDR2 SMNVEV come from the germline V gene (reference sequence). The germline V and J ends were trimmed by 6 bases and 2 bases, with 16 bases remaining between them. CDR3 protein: CASSPNRGLNYGYTF. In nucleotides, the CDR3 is TGTGCCAGCAGCCCAAATAGGGGCTTAAACTATGGCTACACCTTC.